Presented here are 30 T cell receptor beta chains from one specimen sequenced in a study of shared clonotypes between healthy human individuals. The table came from immunoSEQ multiplex PCR; TCRdb's copy has only in-frame clones and leaves some out. The sample has 2 million to 2.5 million clones; roughly 93% are singletons. The sequencing sample was made of naive CD4+ T cells from PBMCs. Indicated subset: CD45RA+ positively selected. All receptors derive from a man younger than 35 in good health. Some clones in this sample may be carry-over from other donors' samples.

V and J are TRBV5-1 and TRBJ2-1, with TRBD2 matching over 8 bases. Germline assignment: CDR1 SGHRS and CDR2 YFSETQ. J gave up 7 bases and V 7 bases, and 13 bases lay outside the gene matches. The CDR3 contains 15 residues. The CDR3: CASSGLAGLTNEQFF. The CDR3 DNA follows: TGCGCCAGCTCAGGTTTAGCGGGATTGACGAATGAGCAGTTCTTC.

J is TRBJ2-1 and V is TRBV29-1; a possible D gene is TRBD1 (5 bases). The CDR3 length is 13 residues. Germline CDR1 SQVTM, CDR2 ANQGSEA. V was shortened by 3 bases and J by 0 bases, with 6 bases between the two germline ends. Written as DNA, the CDR3 is TGCAGCGTTGACCAGGGCTCCTACAATGAGCAGTTCTTC. It yields the protein CSVDQGSYNEQFF.

The chain is built from TRBV7-2 and TRBJ2-5; 12 nucleotides match TRBD1. Germline assignment: CDR1 SGHTA and CDR2 FQGNSA. This CDR3 is 17 amino acids long. V trimming: 1 base; J trimming: 5 bases; junction bases outside the gene matches: 8. The CDR3 reads CASSLGPRDRGLETQYF. CDR3 nucleotides: TGTGCCAGCAGCTTAGGGCCCCGGGACAGGGGGCTGGAGACCCAGTACTTC.

This rearrangement joins TRBV15 to TRBJ2-1; D tentatively fits TRBD1 or TRBD2 (5 bases each). The CDR3 is 16 residues long. The germline V gene encodes CDR1 LNHNV and CDR2 YYDKDF (reference sequence). Between the trimmed V and J ends, which lost 2 bases and 4 bases, there was a span of 15 bases. The CDR3 DNA reads as TGTGCCACCAGCAGATCCGGGACCCCTTCATACAATGAGCAGTTCTTC. It translates to CATSRSGTPSYNEQFF. The complete variable domain, with remaining parts taken from reference TRBV15 and TRBJ2-1, reads DAMVIQNPRYQVTQFGKPVTLSCSQTLNHNVMYWYQQKSSQAPKLLFHYYDKDFNNEADTPDNFQSRRPNTSFCFLDIRSPGLGDTAMYLCATSRSGTPSYNEQFFGPGTRLTVL.

The V call is TRBV25-1, the J call TRBJ2-7, with a weak D call TRBD2 (6 bases). The V gene lost 8 bases and the J gene lost 6 bases, with 20 bases spanning the gap. The CDR3 contains 14 residues. CDR1 is MGHDK and CDR2 is SYGVNS in the germline V gene. The CDR3 here is CASGQGLAGGEQYF. The CDR3 bases are TGTGCCAGCGGCCAAGGACTCGCCGGGGGCGAGCAGTACTTC.

The V gene is TRBV11-1, the J gene TRBJ1-4; D is unclear. The CDR3 is made up of 14 amino acids. The V and J ends lost 0 bases and 4 bases respectively, with 6 bases between them. Germline V lookup: CDR1 SGHAT, CDR2 FQDESV (reference sequence). The CDR3 sequence: CASSLAQHNEKLFF. CDR3 bases: TGTGCCAGCAGCTTAGCACAACATAATGAAAAACTGTTTTTT.

As to this clone: This sample includes further DNA sequences coding for the same CDR3. J is TRBJ1-3 and V is TRBV6-5; D not certain. The germline gives CDR1 MNHEY, CDR2 SVGAGI. Trimming removed 0 bases from V and 4 bases from J, with 4 bases in between. CDR3 size: 13 residues. CDR3 sequence reads: CASSYSRGNTIYF. CDR3 nucleotide sequence: TGTGCCAGCAGTTACTCGAGAGGAAACACCATATATTTT.

This clone occurred once. The chain combines TRBV15 with TRBJ2-2; no firm D call. Germline CDR1 reads LNHNV; CDR2 reads YYDKDF (reference sequence). The CDR3 contains 15 residues. V was pared by 4 bases and J by 1 base, with 10 bases between. The CDR3 bases are TGTGCCACCAGCATCCTCGGACGGAACACCGGGGAGCTGTTTTTT. Translation: CATSILGRNTGELFF.

The J gene is TRBJ1-3, the V gene TRBV30, with D tentatively TRBD1 (6 bases). The germline gives CDR1 GTSNPN, CDR2 SVGIG (reference sequence). The CDR3 contains 13 residues. Trimming took off 4 bases at V and 2 bases at J, with 9 bases between the two ends. For the CDR3, the DNA is TGTGCCTGGAACACAGGGACTGGAAACACCATATATTTT. It encodes CAWNTGTGNTIYF.

The chain combines TRBV7-9 with TRBJ1-1; D is possibly TRBD1 (5 bases). The CDR3 length is 13 residues. V was pared by 1 base and J by 8 bases, with 11 bases between. Germline lookup yields CDR1 SEHNR and CDR2 FQNEAQ (reference sequence). For the CDR3, the DNA is TGTGCCAGCAGCTTAGTTGTGACAGCCGAAGCTTTCTTT. The encoded protein is CASSLVVTAEAFF.

The chain employs TRBV27 and TRBJ2-7; 13 bases map to TRBD2. V gave up 3 bases and J gave up 2 bases; unmatched junction bases: 1. Per the germline V gene, CDR1 is MNHEY and CDR2 is SMNVEV (reference sequence). The CDR3 totals 15 residues. CDR3 region: CASSFGTSGTYEQYF. CDR3 nucleotide sequence: TGTGCCAGCAGTTTCGGGACTAGCGGGACCTACGAGCAGTACTTC.

CDR3 loop: CASSRGSGQASEKLFF. The CDR3 DNA sequence: TGTGCCAGCAGCCGAGGGTCGGGACAGGCGAGTGAAAAACTGTTTTTT. The V call is TRBV11-2, the J call TRBJ1-4, with 8 bases lining up with TRBD1. The CDR3 consists of 16 residues. The trim removed 5 bases at V and 7 bases at J, leaving 12 bases unmatched. Per the germline V gene, CDR1 is SGHAT and CDR2 is FQNNGV.

V and J are TRBV18 and TRBJ1-1; TRBD1 might be the D (6 bases). This CDR3 spans 15 amino acids. V gave up 0 bases and J gave up 4 bases, with 12 bases separating them. The germline gives CDR1 KGHSH, CDR2 LQKENI. The CDR3 reads CASSPPSRGRTEAFF. The CDR3 DNA follows: TGTGCCAGCTCACCACCTTCCAGGGGACGCACTGAAGCTTTCTTT.

This chain uses TRBV6-6 with TRBJ2-3; a weak D match, TRBD2 (5 bases). The CDR3 runs to 14 residues. The ends were cut back, 0 bases at V and 2 bases at J, with 6 bases in the middle. The germline V gene has CDR1 MNHNY and CDR2 SVGAGI (reference sequence). The CDR3 DNA follows: TGTGCCAGCAGTTACTCGGGAGACACAGATACGCAGTATTTT. Amino acid sequence: CASSYSGDTDTQYF.

This chain joins TRBV5-1 and TRBJ2-7, with 13 bases identical to TRBD2. With V trimmed by 3 bases and J by 1 base, 1 base remained unmatched. CDR3 size: 15 residues. Germline-derived CDR1 and CDR2 are SGHRS and YFSETQ. CDR3 nucleotides: TGCGCCAGCAGCTGGGGACTAGCGGGATCCTACGAGCAGTACTTC. Amino acid sequence: CASSWGLAGSYEQYF. Using reference TRBV5-1 and TRBJ2-7 for the parts outside the CDR3, the full variable domain is KAGVTQTPRYLIKTRGQQVTLSCSPISGHRSVSWYQQTPGQGLQFLFEYFSETQRNKGNFPGRFSGRQFSNSRSEMNVSTLELGDSALYLCASSWGLAGSYEQYFGPGTRLTVT.

A note on this clone: The sample carries other DNA sequences with the same CDR3. The chain employs TRBV4-1 and TRBJ1-3; D ambiguous. Trimming took off 3 bases at V and 1 base at J, with 7 bases between the two ends. Per germline, CDR1 MGHRA and CDR2 YSYEKL. CDR3 length: 14 residues. Here the CDR3 DNA reads TGCGCCAGCAGCCAGGCGGGGTCTGGAAACACCATATATTTT. Translated, it gives CASSQAGSGNTIYF.

CDR3 residues: CASSSRQGEREKLFF. In nucleotides, the CDR3 is TGTGCCAGCAGTTCCAGACAGGGGGAGAGGGAAAAACTGTTTTTT. This sequence joins TRBV27 and TRBJ1-4; 9 nucleotides agree with TRBD1. V trimming: 4 bases; J trimming: 8 bases; junction bases outside the gene matches: 8. Germline CDR1 is MNHEY and CDR2 is SMNVEV (reference sequence). CDR3 length equals 15 residues.

V usage is TRBV28 and J usage is TRBJ1-1, with a possible D match to TRBD1 (6 bases). The CDR3 covers 14 residues. Per the germline V gene, CDR1 is MDHEN and CDR2 is SYDVKM. Deletions cut 4 bases from V and 5 bases from J, with 14 bases between. CDR3 coding DNA: TGTGCCAGCAGTTCAACGGGGGGCTCTACTGAAGCTTTCTTT. The encoded protein is CASSSTGGSTEAFF.

The chain couples TRBV5-6 to TRBJ1-2; no definite D call. CDR1 SGHDT and CDR2 YYEEEE come from the germline V gene. V lost 0 bases to trimming and J lost 4 bases, with 7 bases between them. The CDR3 covers 13 residues. CDR3 sequence: CASSLGTVYGYTF. Here the CDR3 DNA reads TGTGCCAGCAGCTTGGGGACTGTCTATGGCTACACCTTC.

In regard to this clone: A junction boundary mismatches the germline segment, possibly from a read error. The V gene is TRBV7-2, the J gene TRBJ2-1, with 13 bases fitting TRBD2. This CDR3 has 19 residues. Germline lookup yields CDR1 SGHTA and CDR2 FQGNSA. The CDR3 nucleotides are TGTGCCAGCAGCCTAGCTCTCCTAACTAGCGGGAGGGCCGCGTATGAGCAGTTCTTC. Encoded protein: CASSLALLTSGRAAYEQFF. The full variable domain, rest sourced from reference TRBV7-2 and TRBJ2-1, is GAGVSQSPSNKVTEKGKDVELRCDPISGHTALYWYRQSLGQGLEFLIYFQGNSAPDKSGLPSDRFSAERTGGSVSTLTIQRTQQEDSAVYLCASSLALLTSGRAAYEQFFGPGTRLTVL.

This chain uses TRBV2 with TRBJ2-1; D is ambiguous. The V gene lost 8 bases and the J gene lost 2 bases, with 10 bases spanning the gap. The CDR3 sequence is 13 residues long. Germline CDR1 SNHLY, CDR2 FYNNEI. This CDR3 reads CASLGWAYNEQFF. In nucleotides, the CDR3 is TGTGCCAGCCTAGGTTGGGCCTACAATGAGCAGTTCTTC. Together with reference TRBV2 and TRBJ2-1, the CDR3 gives the full variable domain: EPEVTQTPSHQVTQMGQEVILRCVPISNHLYFYWYRQILGQKVEFLVSFYNNEISEKSEIFDDQFSVERPDGSNFTLKIRSTKLEDSAMYFCASLGWAYNEQFFGPGTRLTVL.

This chain uses TRBV30 with TRBJ2-2; the D call may be TRBD1 or TRBD2 (6 bases each). Germline lookup yields CDR1 GTSNPN and CDR2 SVGIG (reference sequence). V shed 3 bases and J shed 5 bases, with 10 bases lying between them. The CDR3 has 13 residues. The CDR3 DNA sequence: TGTGCCTGGAGGGAAGGGGGGACCGGGGAGCTGTTTTTT. It translates to CAWREGGTGELFF.

The V gene is TRBV7-8, the J gene TRBJ1-2, with D possibly being TRBD1 (6 bases). The CDR3 contains 12 residues. The ends were cut back, 8 bases at V and 3 bases at J, with 10 bases in the middle. The germline CDR1 and CDR2 sequences are SGHVS and FQNEAQ. For the CDR3, the DNA is TGTGCCAGCCAGGGGCTAGACTATGGCTACACCTTC. It encodes CASQGLDYGYTF.

The chain uses TRBV28 and TRBJ2-5, with D possibly TRBD2 on 5 matching bases. Trimming shortened V by 6 bases and J by 5 bases, and 13 bases separated the two germline ends. The CDR3 loop spans 13 amino acids. Germline CDR1 reads MDHEN; CDR2 reads SYDVKM. CDR3 residues: CASRVGGWETQYF. DNA for the CDR3: TGTGCCAGCAGAGTAGGCGGGTGGGAGACCCAGTACTTC.

The chain employs TRBV7-9 and TRBJ2-7, with TRBD1 matching 10 bases. From germline, CDR1 is SEHNR and CDR2 FQNEAQ (reference sequence). J was trimmed by 2 bases and V by 5 bases; bases with no gene match: 9. This CDR3 is built from 16 residues. CDR3 amino acids: CASSGGQGGSAYEQYF. CDR3 in DNA: TGTGCCAGCAGCGGAGGACAGGGGGGATCGGCCTACGAGCAGTACTTC.

As DNA, the CDR3 is TGTGCCAGCAGCCCCCATGGTGCAGGACTGCTTAAGGAGCAGTACTTC. It is translated as CASSPHGAGLLKEQYF. The chain has TRBV25-1 and TRBJ2-7, with D tentatively TRBD2 (5 bases). V was cut by 6 bases and J by 7 bases, with 25 bases left in between. This CDR3 contains 16 residues. Germline CDR1 MGHDK, CDR2 SYGVNS.

Only a few counts were recorded for this clone. Other DNA sequences in the same sample also yield this CDR3. J is TRBJ1-1 and V is TRBV5-1, with D unclear. V gave up 3 bases and J gave up 0 bases, with 9 bases separating them. The CDR3 has 14 amino acids. Looked up from germline, CDR1 is SGHRS and CDR2 is YFSETQ. The CDR3: CASSSGIMNTEAFF. The CDR3 DNA is TGCGCCAGCAGCTCTGGGATAATGAACACTGAAGCTTTCTTT.

As for this clone: The limits of the CDR3 on the DNA are not certain, so only TCRdb's listed CDR3 is given. The chain employs TRBV21-1 and TRBJ2-5. TRBV21-1 is recorded as a pseudogene. 15 amino acids form the CDR3, both terminal residues included. The CDR3 here is CASSKVGKGSETQYF.

The chain joins TRBV4-3 to TRBJ2-7; unclear D gene. The CDR3 spans 14 residues. Trimming removed 5 bases from V and 1 base from J, with 12 bases in between. Germline CDR1 LGHNA, CDR2 YSLEER. The CDR3 protein is CASSYHTGSYEQYF. CDR3 DNA: TGCGCCAGCAGCTATCACACCGGTTCCTACGAGCAGTACTTC.

This rearrangement joins TRBV7-9 to TRBJ2-7; possibly TRBD1 for D (5 bases). This CDR3 spans 14 amino acids. CDR1 and CDR2 from the germline V gene are SEHNR and FQNEAQ (reference sequence). V gave up 5 bases and J gave up 5 bases, with 16 bases separating them. CDR3 sequence (DNA): TGTGCCAGCAGCCGACCCTATCAGGGCCACGAGCAGTACTTC. The encoded protein is CASSRPYQGHEQYF.